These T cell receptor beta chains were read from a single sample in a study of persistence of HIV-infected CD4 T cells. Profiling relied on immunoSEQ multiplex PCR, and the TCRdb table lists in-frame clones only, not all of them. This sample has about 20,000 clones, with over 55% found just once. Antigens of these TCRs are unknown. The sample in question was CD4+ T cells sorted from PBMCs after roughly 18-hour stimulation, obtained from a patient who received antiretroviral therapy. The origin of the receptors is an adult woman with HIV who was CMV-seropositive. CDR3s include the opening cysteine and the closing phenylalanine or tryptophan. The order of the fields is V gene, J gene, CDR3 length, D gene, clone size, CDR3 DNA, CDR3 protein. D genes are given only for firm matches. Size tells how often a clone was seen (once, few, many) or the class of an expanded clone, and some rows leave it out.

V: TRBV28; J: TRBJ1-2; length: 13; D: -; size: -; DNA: TGTGCCAGCAGTTTACCGGGGGCGAGCGGCTACACCTTC; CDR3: CASSLPGASGYTF
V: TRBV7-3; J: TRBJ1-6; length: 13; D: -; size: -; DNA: TGTGCCAGCAGCCACTCAGGGAATTCACCCCTCCACTTT; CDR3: CASSHSGNSPLHF
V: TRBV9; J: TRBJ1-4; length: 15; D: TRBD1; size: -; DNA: TGTGCCAGCAGCCTCGGGACAGGGGCTAATGAAAAACTGTTTTTT; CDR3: CASSLGTGANEKLFF
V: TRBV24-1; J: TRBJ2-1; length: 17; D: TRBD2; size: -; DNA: TGTGCCACCAGTGATCCGGGACTAGCGGATTCCTACAATGAGCAGTTCTTC; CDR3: CATSDPGLADSYNEQFF
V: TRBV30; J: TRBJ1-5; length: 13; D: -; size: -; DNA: TGTGCCTGGAGTGCGGGGGGTGGTCAGCCCCAGCATTTT; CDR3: CAWSAGGGQPQHF
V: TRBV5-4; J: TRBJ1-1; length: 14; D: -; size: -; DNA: TGTGCCAGCAGCTCTTTGACGGGGATTACTGAAGCTTTCTTT; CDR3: CASSSLTGITEAFF
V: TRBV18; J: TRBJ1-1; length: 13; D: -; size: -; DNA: TGTGCCAGCTCACCAACAGGGAACACTGAAGCTTTCTTT; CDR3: CASSPTGNTEAFF
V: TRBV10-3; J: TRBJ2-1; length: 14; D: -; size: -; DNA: TGTGCCATCAGTGACCCGACCCGCCCCAATGAGCAGTTCTTC; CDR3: CAISDPTRPNEQFF
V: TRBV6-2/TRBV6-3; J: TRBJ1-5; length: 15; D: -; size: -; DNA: TGTGCCAGCAGTTATTCCGGACAGCTTAATCAGCCCCAGCATTTT; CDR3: CASSYSGQLNQPQHF
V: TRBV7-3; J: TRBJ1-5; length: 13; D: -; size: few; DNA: TGTGCCAGCAGCTTAAAGATCGGGCAGCCCCAGCATTTT; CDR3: CASSLKIGQPQHF
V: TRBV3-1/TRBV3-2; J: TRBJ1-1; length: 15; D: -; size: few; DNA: TGTGCCAGCAGCAGGCCGGGACAAGTGAACACTGAAGCTTTCTTT; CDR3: CASSRPGQVNTEAFF
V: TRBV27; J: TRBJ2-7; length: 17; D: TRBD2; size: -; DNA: TGTGCCAGCAGTTCTCTAGCGGGGGGGCGAAGCTCCTACGAGCAGTACTTC; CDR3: CASSSLAGGRSSYEQYF
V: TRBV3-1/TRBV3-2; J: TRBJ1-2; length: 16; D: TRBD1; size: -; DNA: TGTGCCAGCAGCCATTTGACAGGGGGCGCACAATATGGCTACACCTTC; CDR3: CASSHLTGGAQYGYTF
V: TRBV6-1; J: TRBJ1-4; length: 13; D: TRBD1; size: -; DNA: TGTGCCACCACCGGGACAGCTTTTGAAAAACTGTTTTTT; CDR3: CATTGTAFEKLFF
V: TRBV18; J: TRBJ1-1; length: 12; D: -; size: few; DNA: TGTGCCAGCTCCGACCAGGGGACTGAAGCTTTCTTT; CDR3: CASSDQGTEAFF
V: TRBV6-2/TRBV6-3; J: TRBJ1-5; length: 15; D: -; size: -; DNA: TGTGCCAGCAGTTACGCCGGGGGCCGCAATCAGCCCCAGCATTTT; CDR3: CASSYAGGRNQPQHF
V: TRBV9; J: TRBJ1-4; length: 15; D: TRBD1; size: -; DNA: TGTGCCAGCAGCGTAGGTGGAGGGGGCTATGAAAAACTGTTTTTT; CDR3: CASSVGGGGYEKLFF
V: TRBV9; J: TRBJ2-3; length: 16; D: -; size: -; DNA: TGTGCCAGCAGCGTAGACGGGGCGGGCAGCACAGATACGCAGTATTTT; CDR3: CASSVDGAGSTDTQYF
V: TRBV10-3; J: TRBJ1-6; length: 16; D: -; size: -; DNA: TGTGCCATCAGTGAGTTACAGGGAATAGGTAATTCACCCCTCCACTTT; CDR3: CAISELQGIGNSPLHF
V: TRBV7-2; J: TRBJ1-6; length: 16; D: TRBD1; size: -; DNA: TGTGCCAGCAGCACCACCTCGGACAGGGGAAATTCACCCCTCCACTTT; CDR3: CASSTTSDRGNSPLHF